The 21 T cell receptor beta chains presented below share a single source sample, sequenced in a study of vaccination effects on CD4 cells after COVID-19. Prior to sequencing, the ViraFEST assay stimulated PBMC with viral peptide pools, which expanded the antigen-specific CD4+ T cells. Cultured cells yielded isolated CD4+ T cells after roughly 11 days. The data were produced by immunoSEQ multiplex PCR, yet TCRdb's version contains in-frame clones alone and is incomplete. Among approximately 30,000 clones listed, roughly two thirds were seen once. These TCRs are of unknown antigen specificity. The sequencing here drew on CD4+ T cells from PBMCs cultured with HCoV-229E spike peptides, taken before COVID-19 vaccination. These receptor sequences come from a human donor who received a COVID-19 vaccine.

The rearrangement joins TRBV5-1 to TRBJ2-3; a weak D match, TRBD2 (6 bases). With 0 bases removed from V and 6 bases from J, the gap between germline ends came to 17 bases. The CDR3 sequence is 16 residues long. In germline, CDR1 is SGHRS, CDR2 YFSETQ. The CDR3 here is CASSLGGGAAPDTQYF. The CDR3 region has the DNA TGCGCCAGCAGCTTGGGTGGCGGGGCCGCCCCCGATACGCAGTATTTT.

For the CDR3, the DNA is TGTGCCTGGAGAGGACTAGGGGTCCAAGAGACCCAGTACTTC. Amino acid sequence: CAWRGLGVQETQYF. The genes are TRBV30 and TRBJ2-5; TRBD2 matches 7 bases. The CDR3 sequence is 14 residues long. J gave up 1 base and V 3 bases, and 5 bases lay outside the gene matches. Germline V CDR1 and CDR2: GTSNPN, SVGIG (reference sequence).

The rearrangement links TRBV2 to TRBJ2-3; TRBD2 agrees at 12 bases. The J segment lost 7 bases and the V segment lost 6 bases, leaving 8 bases of the junction unmatched. This CDR3 region has 15 residues. Germline CDR1 and CDR2: SNHLY and FYNNEI. CDR3 region: CASSLDLAGGHTQYF. The CDR3 DNA follows: TGTGCCAGCAGCCTCGATCTAGCGGGAGGGCATACGCAGTATTTT.

This clone turned up a few times. The V gene is TRBV5-5, the J gene TRBJ1-5, with no clear D. The germline gives CDR1 SGHKS, CDR2 YYEKEE (reference sequence). V lost 4 bases and J lost 4, with 18 bases in between. CDR3 length equals 16 residues. The DNA for the CDR3 is TGTGCCAGCAGCCCTTATGGCCACCAGATTAATCAGCCCCAGCATTTT. Amino acid sequence: CASSPYGHQINQPQHF.

This rearrangement joins TRBV2 to TRBJ1-2, with 7 positions matching TRBD1. The CDR3 loop spans 14 amino acids. Germline V gives CDR1 SNHLY, CDR2 FYNNEI. V gave up 5 bases and J gave up 8 bases; unmatched junction bases: 11. CDR3 loop: CASSRDSTSGGYTF. Here the CDR3 DNA reads TGTGCCAGCAGTAGGGACAGTACCTCAGGGGGCTACACCTTC.

V is TRBV6-2 or TRBV6-3 and J is TRBJ1-5; D is undetermined. V was cut by 4 bases and J by 5 bases, with 6 bases left in between. The CDR3 covers 12 residues. Germline V lookup: CDR1 MNHEY, CDR2 SVGEGT. CDR3 nucleotide sequence: TGTGCCAGCAGTTTCATGGATCAGCCCCAGCATTTT. It yields the protein CASSFMDQPQHF.

The chain is built from TRBV19 and TRBJ2-1, with 9 positions matching TRBD2. Trimming cost V 1 base and J 3 bases; bases outside gene matches: 4. From germline, CDR1 is LNHDA and CDR2 SQIVND (reference sequence). The CDR3 totals 16 residues. CDR3 DNA sequence: TGTGCCAGTAGTATAGCCGGGACTAGCAACTACAATGAGCAGTTCTTC. This codes for CASSIAGTSNYNEQFF.

The chain recombines TRBV27 with TRBJ2-3, with 7 bases aligning to TRBD1. There are 15 residues in the CDR3. Germline V gene sequence: CDR1 MNHEY, CDR2 SMNVEV (reference sequence). V was pared by 3 bases and J by 3 bases, with 6 bases of the junction left unmatched. The CDR3 region has the DNA TGTGCCAGCAGTTTTCAGGGGGAACGGACAGATACGCAGTATTTT. Its translation: CASSFQGERTDTQYF.

The chain combines TRBV19 with TRBJ2-7; possible D gene TRBD2, 6 bases. V shed 6 bases and J shed 3 bases, with 9 bases lying between them. Germline-derived CDR1 and CDR2 are LNHDA and SQIVND (reference sequence). The CDR3 has 12 residues. In DNA, the CDR3 is TGTGCCAGTAGCGGGAGAGTCTACGAGCAGTACTTC. This codes for CASSGRVYEQYF.

Note on this clone: This sample includes further DNA sequences coding for the same CDR3. The V call is TRBV28, the J call TRBJ2-5, with 12 bases matching TRBD2. This CDR3 comprises 14 residues. Trimming took 5 bases from V and 5 from J; bases not matched to a gene: 3. CDR1 and CDR2 (germline): MDHEN, SYDVKM. DNA of the CDR3: TGTGCCAGCAGTCTAGCGGGAGGGCCCGAGACCCAGTACTTC. Amino acid sequence: CASSLAGGPETQYF. Combining the CDR3 with reference TRBV28 and TRBJ2-5 gives the whole variable domain DVKVTQSSRYLVKRTGEKVFLECVQDMDHENMFWYRQDPGLGLRLIYFSYDVKMKEKGDIPEGYSVSREKKERFSLILESASTNQTSMYLCASSLAGGPETQYFGPGTRLLVL.

This clone was seen more than once but under ten times. V and J are TRBV13 and TRBJ2-1, with D unresolved. Looked up from germline, CDR1 is PRHDT and CDR2 is FYEKMQ (reference sequence). V lost 3 bases to trimming and J lost 7 bases, with 10 bases between them. The CDR3 runs 13 residues. CDR3 region: CASSLIDTNEQFF. The DNA for the CDR3 is TGTGCCAGCAGCTTGATCGACACGAATGAGCAGTTCTTC. Full variable domain (missing parts from reference TRBV13 and TRBJ2-1): AAGVIQSPRHLIKEKRETATLKCYPIPRHDTVYWYQQGPGQDPQFLISFYEKMQSDKGSIPDRFSAQQFSDYHSELNMSSLELGDSALYFCASSLIDTNEQFFGPGTRLTVL.

V gene TRBV5-6 combines with J gene TRBJ1-1; D gene uncertain. Germline V gene data show CDR1 as SGHDT and CDR2 as YYEEEE. The V and J ends lost 0 bases and 1 base respectively, with 4 bases between them. The CDR3 length is 13 residues. In DNA, the CDR3 is TGTGCCAGCAGCTTGGCCAGGAACACTGAAGCTTTCTTT. It codes for CASSLARNTEAFF.

The CDR3: CASSQDEDRGSYEQYF. The CDR3 nucleotides read TGCGCCAGCAGCCAAGACGAGGACAGGGGATCCTACGAGCAGTACTTC. The chain couples TRBV4-1 to TRBJ2-7, with 9 bases aligning to TRBD1. V was pared by 0 bases and J by 1 base, with 4 bases of the junction left unmatched. This CDR3 has 16 residues. The germline V gene encodes CDR1 MGHRA and CDR2 YSYEKL.

This clone has only one observation. The CDR3 protein is CASSVTPGRLTTEPQHF. CDR3 DNA sequence: TGTGCCAGCAGCGTTACCCCGGGACGCCTTACAACGGAGCCCCAGCATTTT. V is TRBV5-8 and J is TRBJ1-5, with D possibly TRBD1 on 5 matching bases. This CDR3 comprises 17 residues. Trimming shortened V by 4 bases and J by 8 bases, and 25 bases separated the two germline ends. Germline V gene data show CDR1 as SGHTS and CDR2 as YDEGEE. The full variable domain, with the rest looked up from reference TRBV5-8 and TRBJ1-5, is EAGVTQSPTHLIKTRGQQATLRCSPISGHTSVYWYQQALGLGLQFLLWYDEGEERNRGNFPPRFSGRQFPNYSSELNVNALELEDSALYLCASSVTPGRLTTEPQHFGDGTRLSIL.

This chain joins TRBV5-4 and TRBJ1-1; D gene ambiguous. CDR1 SGHNT and CDR2 YYREEE come from the germline V gene (reference sequence). The CDR3 runs to 13 residues. Trimming stripped 2 bases from V and 0 bases from J, with 5 bases between. The CDR3 is CASSFTVNTEAFF. For the CDR3, the DNA is TGTGCCAGCAGCTTCACAGTGAACACTGAAGCTTTCTTT. The complete variable domain, with remaining parts taken from reference TRBV5-4 and TRBJ1-1, reads ETGVTQSPTHLIKTRGQQVTLRCSSQSGHNTVSWYQQALGQGPQFIFQYYREEENGRGNFPPRFSGLQFPNYSSELNVNALELDDSALYLCASSFTVNTEAFFGQGTRLTVV.

J is TRBJ1-2 and V is TRBV5-4; D remains unclear. The CDR3 is made up of 13 amino acids. V lost 2 bases, J lost 2 bases, and 7 bases lay in between. The germline CDR1 and CDR2 sequences are SGHNT and YYREEE (reference sequence). CDR3 sequence: CASSFEANYGYTF. The DNA for the CDR3 is TGTGCCAGCAGCTTCGAGGCGAACTATGGCTACACCTTC. Together with reference TRBV5-4 and TRBJ1-2, the CDR3 gives the full variable domain: ETGVTQSPTHLIKTRGQQVTLRCSSQSGHNTVSWYQQALGQGPQFIFQYYREEENGRGNFPPRFSGLQFPNYSSELNVNALELDDSALYLCASSFEANYGYTFGSGTRLTVV.

V is TRBV4-2 and J is TRBJ2-1; D call uncertain. V dropped 3 bases and J dropped 0 bases, with 12 bases sitting between them. From germline, CDR1 is LGHNA and CDR2 YNFKEQ. The CDR3 covers 16 residues. CDR3 loop: CASSQDTGSSYNEQFF. DNA of the CDR3: TGTGCCAGCAGCCAGGATACTGGAAGCTCCTACAATGAGCAGTTCTTC.

The CDR3 reads CSVSLAGITGELFF. CDR3 bases: TGCAGCGTTAGCCTAGCGGGAATCACCGGGGAGCTGTTTTTT. This rearrangement joins TRBV29-1 to TRBJ2-2, with TRBD2 matching 9 bases. V lost 5 bases, J lost 4 bases, and 5 bases stayed unmatched. Looked up from germline, CDR1 is SQVTM and CDR2 is ANQGSEA. CDR3 length equals 14 residues.

This sequence joins TRBV28 and TRBJ1-2, with 9 bases identical to TRBD1. Germline V gives CDR1 MDHEN, CDR2 SYDVKM. V was clipped by 5 bases and J by 8 bases; unmatched bases: 9. The CDR3 length is 14 residues. In DNA form, the CDR3 reads TGTGCCAGCAGTACCCAACAGGGGGCGCAGGGCTACACCTTC. Translation: CASSTQQGAQGYTF.

The chain is built from TRBV7-9 and TRBJ2-7, with TRBD1 identical over 8 bases. V gave up 3 bases and J gave up 5 bases; unmatched junction bases: 6. This CDR3 has 14 amino acids. Germline V gene data show CDR1 as SEHNR and CDR2 as FQNEAQ (reference sequence). The CDR3 loop reads CASSFGQGIDEQYF. CDR3 DNA: TGTGCCAGCAGCTTCGGACAGGGTATTGACGAGCAGTACTTC.

The chain recombines TRBV4-1 with TRBJ1-2; D unclear. V was clipped by 1 base and J by 0 bases, with 18 bases between them. CDR3 length equals 18 residues. Germline loops: CDR1 MGHRA, CDR2 YSYEKL. The CDR3 here is CASSQALPGPQANYGYTF. CDR3 in DNA: TGCGCCAGCAGCCAAGCCCTACCGGGCCCCCAAGCTAACTATGGCTACACCTTC.